The rows below give T cell receptor beta chains drawn from one sample of a study of STAT5B mutations in CD4+ large granular lymphocyte leukemia. Generated by immunoSEQ multiplex PCR, the TCRdb table keeps only in-frame clones and is missing some. This table holds fewer than 35,000 clones, roughly 77% found once. Sequenced: CD4+ T cells from blood buffy coats. These receptors were collected from a human donor in good health. The CDR3 runs from the conserved cysteine through the conserved F or W. A D gene is named only where the DNA matches it firmly. Clone sizes are given selectively: once, few, many, or a class where the clone is expanded.

V gene: TRBV2; CDR3 length: 13; clone size: few; J gene: TRBJ1-6; D gene: NA; CDR3 protein: CASSESWNSPLHF; CDR3 DNA: TGTGCCAGCAGTGAAAGCTGGAATTCACCCCTCCACTTT
V gene: TRBV6-1; CDR3 length: 14; clone size: few; J gene: TRBJ1-4; D gene: NA; CDR3 protein: CASSRQGSNEKLFF; CDR3 DNA: TGTGCCAGCAGTCGTCAGGGTTCTAATGAAAAACTGTTTTTT
V gene: TRBV11-2; CDR3 length: 12; clone size: NA; J gene: TRBJ2-4; D gene: NA; CDR3 protein: CASSLGPGIQYF; CDR3 DNA: TGTGCCAGCAGCTTAGGTCCGGGGATTCAGTACTTC
V gene: TRBV6-5; CDR3 length: 13; clone size: few; J gene: TRBJ1-2; D gene: TRBD1; CDR3 protein: CASRYRGGGGYTF; CDR3 DNA: TGTGCCAGCAGGTACAGGGGAGGCGGTGGCTACACCTTC
V gene: TRBV27; CDR3 length: 12; clone size: NA; J gene: TRBJ1-2; D gene: NA; CDR3 protein: CASSSENYGYTF; CDR3 DNA: TGTGCCAGCAGTTCGGAGAACTATGGCTACACCTTC
V gene: TRBV29-1; CDR3 length: 13; clone size: NA; J gene: TRBJ2-7; D gene: TRBD2; CDR3 protein: CSVEGREAYEQYF; CDR3 DNA: TGCAGCGTCGAGGGGAGGGAGGCCTACGAGCAGTACTTC
V gene: TRBV10-3; CDR3 length: 12; clone size: NA; J gene: TRBJ1-5; D gene: NA; CDR3 protein: CAISGGNQPQHF; CDR3 DNA: TGTGCCATCTCAGGGGGCAATCAGCCCCAGCATTTT
V gene: TRBV30; CDR3 length: 15; clone size: NA; J gene: TRBJ1-2; D gene: NA; CDR3 protein: CAWSVPMGFGYGYTF; CDR3 DNA: TGTGCCTGGAGTGTACCAATGGGCTTCGGCTATGGCTACACCTTC
V gene: TRBV7-7; CDR3 length: 14; clone size: NA; J gene: TRBJ2-3; D gene: NA; CDR3 protein: CASSPSHVTDTQYF; CDR3 DNA: TGTGCTAGCAGCCCAAGCCACGTCACAGATACGCAGTATTTT
V gene: TRBV6-1; CDR3 length: 15; clone size: NA; J gene: TRBJ2-3; D gene: NA; CDR3 protein: CASSELPSSTDTQYF; CDR3 DNA: TGTGCCAGCAGTGAACTACCCTCTAGCACAGATACGCAGTATTTT
V gene: TRBV11-1; CDR3 length: 15; clone size: NA; J gene: TRBJ2-5; D gene: TRBD1; CDR3 protein: CASRGDRGFGETQYF; CDR3 DNA: TGTGCCAGCAGGGGGGACAGGGGGTTCGGAGAGACCCAGTACTTC
V gene: TRBV10-3; CDR3 length: 12; clone size: few; J gene: TRBJ2-1; D gene: NA; CDR3 protein: CAALDRDNEQFF; CDR3 DNA: TGTGCCGCCCTAGACCGAGACAATGAGCAGTTCTTC
V gene: TRBV19; CDR3 length: 16; clone size: NA; J gene: TRBJ1-5; D gene: TRBD1; CDR3 protein: CASGGQGANAHQPQHF; CDR3 DNA: TGTGCCAGCGGGGGACAGGGGGCAAACGCGCATCAGCCCCAGCATTTT
V gene: TRBV9; CDR3 length: 13; clone size: few; J gene: TRBJ1-3; D gene: NA; CDR3 protein: CASSAETGNTIYF; CDR3 DNA: TGTGCCAGCAGCGCTGAAACTGGAAACACCATATATTTT
V gene: TRBV6-4; CDR3 length: 14; clone size: NA; J gene: TRBJ2-7; D gene: NA; CDR3 protein: CASSPSGGNYEQYF; CDR3 DNA: TGTGCCAGCAGTCCCAGTGGGGGCAACTACGAGCAGTACTTC
V gene: TRBV6-5; CDR3 length: 15; clone size: NA; J gene: TRBJ1-3; D gene: TRBD1; CDR3 protein: CASRKGQGGGNTIYF; CDR3 DNA: TGTGCCAGCAGAAAAGGACAGGGCGGTGGAAACACCATATATTTT
V gene: TRBV19; CDR3 length: 13; clone size: NA; J gene: TRBJ2-7; D gene: NA; CDR3 protein: CASSLRHSYEQYF; CDR3 DNA: TGTGCCAGTAGTCTCCGCCACTCCTACGAGCAGTACTTC
V gene: TRBV7-9; CDR3 length: 14; clone size: NA; J gene: TRBJ2-7; D gene: NA; CDR3 protein: CASSLEGSSYEQYF; CDR3 DNA: TGTGCCAGCAGCTTAGAAGGTAGCTCCTACGAGCAGTACTTC
V gene: TRBV5-5; CDR3 length: 14; clone size: NA; J gene: TRBJ1-2; D gene: TRBD1; CDR3 protein: CATSAGTGGFGYTF; CDR3 DNA: TGTGCCACCAGTGCCGGGACAGGGGGATTTGGCTACACCTTC
V gene: TRBV7-2; CDR3 length: 14; clone size: NA; J gene: TRBJ1-2; D gene: TRBD1; CDR3 protein: CASSPDRINYGYTF; CDR3 DNA: TGTGCCAGCAGCCCGGACAGGATTAACTATGGCTACACCTTC
V gene: TRBV5-1; CDR3 length: 14; clone size: NA; J gene: TRBJ1-1; D gene: NA; CDR3 protein: CASSLDSGNTEAFF; CDR3 DNA: TGCGCCAGCAGCTTGGATTCAGGCAACACTGAAGCTTTCTTT
V gene: TRBV7-2; CDR3 length: 16; clone size: few; J gene: TRBJ2-2; D gene: TRBD1; CDR3 protein: CASSLIGTANTGELFF; CDR3 DNA: TGTGCCAGCAGCCTAATAGGGACAGCGAACACCGGGGAGCTGTTTTTT
V gene: TRBV14; CDR3 length: 15; clone size: NA; J gene: TRBJ1-1; D gene: NA; CDR3 protein: CASSPRGLRYTEAFF; CDR3 DNA: TGTGCCAGCAGCCCCAGGGGCCTGAGGTACACTGAAGCTTTCTTT
V gene: TRBV9; CDR3 length: 18; clone size: NA; J gene: TRBJ2-1; D gene: TRBD1; CDR3 protein: CASSVGGRTTGALNEQFF; CDR3 DNA: TGTGCCAGCAGCGTAGGAGGAAGGACGACAGGGGCACTTAATGAGCAGTTCTTC
V gene: TRBV6-5; CDR3 length: 13; clone size: NA; J gene: TRBJ1-6; D gene: NA; CDR3 protein: CASTGLGTSPLHF; CDR3 DNA: TGTGCCAGCACAGGCCTGGGGACTTCACCCCTCCACTTT
V gene: TRBV6-1; CDR3 length: 15; clone size: NA; J gene: TRBJ1-4; D gene: NA; CDR3 protein: CASRDTGQPTEKLFF; CDR3 DNA: TGTGCCAGCAGAGACACAGGCCAACCGACTGAAAAACTGTTTTTT
V gene: TRBV28; CDR3 length: 12; clone size: NA; J gene: TRBJ1-2; D gene: NA; CDR3 protein: CASSFSGYGYTF; CDR3 DNA: TGTGCCAGCAGTTTTTCGGGCTATGGCTACACCTTC
V gene: TRBV28; CDR3 length: 14; clone size: once; J gene: TRBJ1-4; D gene: NA; CDR3 protein: CASSSRDLNEKLFF; CDR3 DNA: TGTGCCAGCAGTTCTCGGGACCTTAATGAAAAACTGTTTTTT
V gene: TRBV6-6; CDR3 length: 14; clone size: NA; J gene: TRBJ2-5; D gene: TRBD1; CDR3 protein: CASKGQGASETQYF; CDR3 DNA: TGTGCCAGCAAAGGACAGGGGGCTTCAGAGACCCAGTACTTC
V gene: TRBV18; CDR3 length: 13; clone size: NA; J gene: TRBJ1-4; D gene: NA; CDR3 protein: CASSPEAYEKLFF; CDR3 DNA: TGTGCCAGCTCACCTGAGGCTTATGAAAAACTGTTTTTT
V gene: TRBV6-5; CDR3 length: 13; clone size: few; J gene: TRBJ1-2; D gene: TRBD1; CDR3 protein: CASSFIQGYGYTF; CDR3 DNA: TGTGCCAGCAGTTTTATACAGGGGTATGGCTACACCTTC
V gene: TRBV7-2; CDR3 length: 13; clone size: NA; J gene: TRBJ2-3; D gene: NA; CDR3 protein: CASSFSRADTQYF; CDR3 DNA: TGTGCCAGCAGCTTCTCGAGGGCGGATACGCAGTATTTT
V gene: TRBV7-3; CDR3 length: 12; clone size: few; J gene: TRBJ1-1; D gene: TRBD1; CDR3 protein: CASSSGGTEAFF; CDR3 DNA: TGTGCCAGCAGCTCAGGGGGCACTGAAGCTTTCTTT
V gene: TRBV19; CDR3 length: 15; clone size: once; J gene: TRBJ2-5; D gene: TRBD1; CDR3 protein: CASTTSGTGGNKQYF; CDR3 DNA: TGTGCCAGTACTACTTCCGGGACAGGGGGCAATAAGCAGTACTTC
V gene: TRBV6-5; CDR3 length: 12; clone size: NA; J gene: TRBJ1-1; D gene: TRBD1; CDR3 protein: CAGGQGNTEAFF; CDR3 DNA: TGTGCCGGGGGACAGGGGAACACTGAAGCTTTCTTT
V gene: TRBV11-2; CDR3 length: 16; clone size: NA; J gene: TRBJ2-1; D gene: TRBD2; CDR3 protein: CASSFPLAGGSNEQFF; CDR3 DNA: TGTGCCAGCAGCTTCCCTCTAGCGGGGGGTTCCAATGAGCAGTTCTTC
V gene: TRBV30; CDR3 length: 14; clone size: NA; J gene: TRBJ2-7; D gene: NA; CDR3 protein: CAWNRGVNSYEQYF; CDR3 DNA: TGTGCCTGGAACCGTGGGGTTAATTCGTACGAGCAGTACTTC
V gene: TRBV5-4; CDR3 length: 14; clone size: NA; J gene: TRBJ1-2; D gene: TRBD1; CDR3 protein: CASSLARGDYGYTF; CDR3 DNA: TGTGCCAGCAGCTTGGCCAGGGGGGACTATGGCTACACCTTC
V gene: TRBV19; CDR3 length: 15; clone size: NA; J gene: TRBJ1-2; D gene: NA; CDR3 protein: CASSIDPWNNYGYTF; CDR3 DNA: TGTGCCAGTAGTATAGATCCTTGGAATAACTATGGCTACACCTTC
V gene: TRBV28; CDR3 length: 16; clone size: NA; J gene: TRBJ1-3; D gene: TRBD1; CDR3 protein: CASSSPKGAWGNTIYF; CDR3 DNA: TGTGCCAGCTCTTCGCCAAAGGGGGCATGGGGAAACACCATATATTTT
V gene: TRBV19; CDR3 length: 15; clone size: few; J gene: TRBJ2-2; D gene: NA; CDR3 protein: CASIQTGMRSGELFF; CDR3 DNA: TGTGCCAGTATCCAGACCGGGATGAGGAGCGGGGAGCTGTTTTTT
V gene: TRBV9; CDR3 length: 15; clone size: few; J gene: TRBJ1-2; D gene: TRBD1; CDR3 protein: CASSPSGQGLYGYTF; CDR3 DNA: TGTGCCAGCAGCCCTTCCGGACAGGGGCTCTATGGCTACACCTTC
V gene: TRBV18; CDR3 length: 13; clone size: once; J gene: TRBJ2-3; D gene: NA; CDR3 protein: CASSPGLQDTQYF; CDR3 DNA: TGTGCCAGCTCACCTGGGTTACAAGATACGCAGTATTTT
V gene: TRBV30; CDR3 length: 12; clone size: NA; J gene: TRBJ2-6; D gene: NA; CDR3 protein: CAWAGGWDVLTF; CDR3 DNA: TGTGCCTGGGCCGGGGGTTGGGACGTCCTGACTTTC
V gene: TRBV18; CDR3 length: 14; clone size: few; J gene: TRBJ1-1; D gene: TRBD1; CDR3 protein: CASSPAKGAREAFF; CDR3 DNA: TGTGCCAGCTCACCGGCAAAGGGGGCGCGGGAAGCTTTCTTT
V gene: TRBV20-1; CDR3 length: 8; clone size: NA; J gene: TRBJ1-2; D gene: NA; CDR3 protein: CSAIGYTF; CDR3 DNA: TGCAGTGCTATTGGCTACACCTTC
V gene: TRBV19; CDR3 length: 15; clone size: NA; J gene: TRBJ1-2; D gene: NA; CDR3 protein: CASSKKTDGRGGYTF; CDR3 DNA: TGTGCCAGTAGTAAAAAGACGGACGGTCGGGGTGGCTACACCTTC
V gene: TRBV6-1; CDR3 length: 14; clone size: NA; J gene: TRBJ1-2; D gene: NA; CDR3 protein: CASSEGGGSYGYTF; CDR3 DNA: TGTGCCAGCAGTGAAGGGGGGGGCAGCTATGGCTACACCTTC
V gene: TRBV5-4; CDR3 length: 15; clone size: once; J gene: TRBJ2-3; D gene: NA; CDR3 protein: CASSLVGGPTDTQYF; CDR3 DNA: TGTGCCAGCAGCTTGGTCGGGGGGCCCACAGATACGCAGTATTTT
V gene: TRBV5-4; CDR3 length: 15; clone size: NA; J gene: TRBJ1-4; D gene: TRBD1; CDR3 protein: CASSPQGGLNEKLFF; CDR3 DNA: TGTGCCAGCAGCCCCCAGGGGGGGTTAAATGAAAAACTGTTTTTT
V gene: TRBV7-2; CDR3 length: 13; clone size: NA; J gene: TRBJ2-1; D gene: NA; CDR3 protein: CASGGASYNEQFF; CDR3 DNA: TGTGCCAGCGGAGGCGCTTCCTACAATGAGCAGTTCTTC
V gene: TRBV7-3; CDR3 length: 16; clone size: once; J gene: TRBJ2-5; D gene: TRBD2; CDR3 protein: CASSLGVAGAQETQYF; CDR3 DNA: TGTGCCAGCAGCCTTGGAGTAGCGGGGGCCCAAGAGACCCAGTACTTC
V gene: TRBV9; CDR3 length: 16; clone size: once; J gene: TRBJ1-3; D gene: NA; CDR3 protein: CASSVGAGASGNTIYF; CDR3 DNA: TGTGCCAGCAGCGTAGGGGCAGGGGCCTCTGGAAACACCATATATTTT
V gene: TRBV30; CDR3 length: 14; clone size: NA; J gene: TRBJ1-3; D gene: TRBD1; CDR3 protein: CAWTDRGSGNTIYF; CDR3 DNA: TGTGCCTGGACTGACAGGGGGTCTGGAAACACCATATATTTT
V gene: TRBV10-3; CDR3 length: 14; clone size: NA; J gene: TRBJ2-2; D gene: NA; CDR3 protein: CAISKGLNTGELFF; CDR3 DNA: TGTGCCATCTCAAAGGGACTGAACACCGGGGAGCTGTTTTTT
V gene: TRBV27; CDR3 length: 14; clone size: NA; J gene: TRBJ1-3; D gene: NA; CDR3 protein: CASTNPGLGNTIYF; CDR3 DNA: TGTGCCAGTACGAACCCTGGGTTAGGAAACACCATATATTTT
V gene: TRBV6-5; CDR3 length: 12; clone size: few; J gene: TRBJ1-2; D gene: NA; CDR3 protein: CASSPGTYGYTF; CDR3 DNA: TGTGCCAGCAGTCCCGGGACCTATGGCTACACCTTC
V gene: TRBV19; CDR3 length: 15; clone size: once; J gene: TRBJ2-5; D gene: TRBD1; CDR3 protein: CASSMGQGAGETQYF; CDR3 DNA: TGTGCCAGTAGTATGGGACAGGGGGCGGGTGAGACCCAGTACTTC
V gene: TRBV5-4; CDR3 length: 16; clone size: NA; J gene: TRBJ2-1; D gene: TRBD1; CDR3 protein: CASSLPGTGGYNEQFF; CDR3 DNA: TGTGCCAGCAGCCTACCCGGGACAGGGGGCTACAATGAGCAGTTCTTC
V gene: TRBV29-1; CDR3 length: 11; clone size: NA; J gene: TRBJ1-1; D gene: NA; CDR3 protein: CSVGWGAEAFF; CDR3 DNA: TGCAGCGTTGGTTGGGGGGCTGAAGCTTTCTTT